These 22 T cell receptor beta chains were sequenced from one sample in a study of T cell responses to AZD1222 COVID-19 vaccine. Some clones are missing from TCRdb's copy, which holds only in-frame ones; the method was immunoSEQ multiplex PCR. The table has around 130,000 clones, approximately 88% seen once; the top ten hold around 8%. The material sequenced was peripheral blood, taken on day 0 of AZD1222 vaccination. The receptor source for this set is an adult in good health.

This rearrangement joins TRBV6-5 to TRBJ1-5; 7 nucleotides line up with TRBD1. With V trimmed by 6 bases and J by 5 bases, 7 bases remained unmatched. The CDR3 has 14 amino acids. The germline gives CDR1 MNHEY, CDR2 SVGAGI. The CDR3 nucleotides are TGTGCCAGCAGGCCAGGGACAGCCCATCAGCCCCAGCATTTT. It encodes CASRPGTAHQPQHF.

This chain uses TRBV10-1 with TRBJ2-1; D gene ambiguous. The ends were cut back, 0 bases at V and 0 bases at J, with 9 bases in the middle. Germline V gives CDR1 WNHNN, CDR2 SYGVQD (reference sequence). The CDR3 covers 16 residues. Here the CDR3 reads CASSESADASYNEQFF. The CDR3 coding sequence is TGCGCCAGCAGTGAGTCGGCCGACGCCTCCTACAATGAGCAGTTCTTC.

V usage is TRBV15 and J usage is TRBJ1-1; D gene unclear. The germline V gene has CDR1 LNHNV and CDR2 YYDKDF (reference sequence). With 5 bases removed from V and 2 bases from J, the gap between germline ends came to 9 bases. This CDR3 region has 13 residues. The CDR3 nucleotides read TGTGCCACCAGCCGGGGTATCAACACTGAAGCTTTCTTT. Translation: CATSRGINTEAFF.

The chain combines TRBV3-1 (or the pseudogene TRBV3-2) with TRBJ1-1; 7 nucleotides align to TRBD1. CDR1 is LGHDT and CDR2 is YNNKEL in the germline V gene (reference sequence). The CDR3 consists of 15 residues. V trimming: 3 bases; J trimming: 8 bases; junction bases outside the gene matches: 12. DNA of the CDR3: TGTGCCAGCAGCCAGGGAACTACAGGGGCGCAAGAAGCTTTCTTT. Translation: CASSQGTTGAQEAFF.

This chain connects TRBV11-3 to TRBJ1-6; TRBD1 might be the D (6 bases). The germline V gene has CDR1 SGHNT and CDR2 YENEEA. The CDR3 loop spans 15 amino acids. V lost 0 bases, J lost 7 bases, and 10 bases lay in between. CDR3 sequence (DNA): TGTGCCAGCAGCTTAGACAGGGGTGGGAATTCACCCCTCCACTTT. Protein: CASSLDRGGNSPLHF. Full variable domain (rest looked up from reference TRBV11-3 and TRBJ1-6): EAGVVQSPRYKIIEKKQPVAFWCNPISGHNTLYWYLQNLGQGPELLIRYENEEAVDDSQLPKDRFSAERLKGVDSTLKIQPAELGDSAVYLCASSLDRGGNSPLHFGNGTRLTVT.

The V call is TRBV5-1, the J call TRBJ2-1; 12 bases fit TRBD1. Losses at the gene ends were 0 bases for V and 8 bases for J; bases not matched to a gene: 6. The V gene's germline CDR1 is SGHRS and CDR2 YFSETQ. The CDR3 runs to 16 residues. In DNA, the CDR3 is TGCGCCAGCAGCTTGGCCGGGACAGGGGGCATCGATGAGCAGTTCTTC. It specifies CASSLAGTGGIDEQFF.

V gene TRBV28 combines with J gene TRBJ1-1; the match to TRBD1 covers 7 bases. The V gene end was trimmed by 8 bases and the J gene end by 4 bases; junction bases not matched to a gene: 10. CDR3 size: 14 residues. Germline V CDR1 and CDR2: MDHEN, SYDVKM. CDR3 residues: CASARQGGFTEAFF. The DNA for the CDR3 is TGTGCCAGCGCAAGACAGGGCGGATTCACTGAAGCTTTCTTT.

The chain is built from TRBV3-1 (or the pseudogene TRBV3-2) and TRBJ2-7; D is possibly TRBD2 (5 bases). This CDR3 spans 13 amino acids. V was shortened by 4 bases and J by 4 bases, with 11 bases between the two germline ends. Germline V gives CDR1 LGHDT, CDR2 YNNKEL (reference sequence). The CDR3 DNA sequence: TGTGCCAGCAGCCGGAGGCAGACGTACGAGCAGTACTTC. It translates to CASSRRQTYEQYF.

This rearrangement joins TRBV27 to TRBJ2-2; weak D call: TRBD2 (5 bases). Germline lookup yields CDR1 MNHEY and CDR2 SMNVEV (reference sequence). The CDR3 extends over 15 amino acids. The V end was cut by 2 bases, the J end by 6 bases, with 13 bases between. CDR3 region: CASSLAGSFPGELFF. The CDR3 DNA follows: TGTGCCAGCAGTTTAGCGGGTAGTTTTCCCGGGGAGCTGTTTTTT.

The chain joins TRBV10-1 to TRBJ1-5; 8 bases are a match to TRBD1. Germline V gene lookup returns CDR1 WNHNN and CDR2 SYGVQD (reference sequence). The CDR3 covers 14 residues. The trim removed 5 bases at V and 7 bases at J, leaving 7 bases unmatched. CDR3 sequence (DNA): TGCGCCAGCAGTCAGGACAGGGAAGGGCAGCCCCAGCATTTT. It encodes CASSQDREGQPQHF.

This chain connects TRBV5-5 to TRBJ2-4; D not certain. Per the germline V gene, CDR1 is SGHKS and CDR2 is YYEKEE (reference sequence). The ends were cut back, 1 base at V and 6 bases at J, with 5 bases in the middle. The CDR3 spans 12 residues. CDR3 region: CASSLRVNIQYF. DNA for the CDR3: TGTGCCAGCAGCTTGCGGGTAAACATTCAGTACTTC.

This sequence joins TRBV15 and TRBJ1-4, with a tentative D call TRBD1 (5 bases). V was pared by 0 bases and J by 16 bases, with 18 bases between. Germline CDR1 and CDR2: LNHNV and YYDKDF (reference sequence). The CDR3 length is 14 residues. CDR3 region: CATSRERDGQRGFF. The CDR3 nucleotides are TGTGCCACCAGCAGAGAGCGGGACGGACAAAGGGGGTTTTTT. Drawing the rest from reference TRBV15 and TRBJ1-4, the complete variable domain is DAMVIQNPRYQVTQFGKPVTLSCSQTLNHNVMYWYQQKSSQAPKLLFHYYDKDFNNEADTPDNFQSRRPNTSFCFLDIRSPGLGDTAMYLCATSRERDGQRGFFGSGTQLSVL.

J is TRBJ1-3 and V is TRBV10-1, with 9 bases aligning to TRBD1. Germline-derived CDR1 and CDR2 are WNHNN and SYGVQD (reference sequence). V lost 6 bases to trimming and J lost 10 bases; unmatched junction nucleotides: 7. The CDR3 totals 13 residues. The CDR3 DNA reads TGCGCCAGCAGAGACAATGGACAGGGGACCATATATTTT. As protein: CASRDNGQGTIYF.

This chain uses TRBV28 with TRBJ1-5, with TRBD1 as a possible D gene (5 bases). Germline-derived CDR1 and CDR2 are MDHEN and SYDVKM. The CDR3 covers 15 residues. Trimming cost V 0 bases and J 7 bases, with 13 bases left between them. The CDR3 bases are TGTGCCAGCAGTTTATGGGGCAGGGTAGGGCAGCCCCAGCATTTT. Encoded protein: CASSLWGRVGQPQHF.

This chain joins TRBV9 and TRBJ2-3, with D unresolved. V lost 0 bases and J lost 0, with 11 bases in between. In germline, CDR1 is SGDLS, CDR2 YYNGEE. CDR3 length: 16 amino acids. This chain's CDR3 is CASSVATGFSTDTQYF. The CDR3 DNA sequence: TGTGCCAGCAGCGTAGCTACGGGTTTTAGCACAGATACGCAGTATTTT.

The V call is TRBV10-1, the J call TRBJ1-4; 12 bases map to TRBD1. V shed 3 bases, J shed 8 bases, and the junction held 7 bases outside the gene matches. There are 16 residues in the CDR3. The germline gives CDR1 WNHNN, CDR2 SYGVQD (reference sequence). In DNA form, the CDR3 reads TGCGCCAGCAGTGACCGTGGGACAGGGGGCGAGGAAAAACTGTTTTTT. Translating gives CASSDRGTGGEEKLFF.

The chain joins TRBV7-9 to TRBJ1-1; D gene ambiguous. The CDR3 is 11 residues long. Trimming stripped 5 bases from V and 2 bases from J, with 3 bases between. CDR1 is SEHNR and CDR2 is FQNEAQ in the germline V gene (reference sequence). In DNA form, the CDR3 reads TGTGCCAGCAGCCGCAACACTGAAGCTTTCTTT. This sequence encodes CASSRNTEAFF.

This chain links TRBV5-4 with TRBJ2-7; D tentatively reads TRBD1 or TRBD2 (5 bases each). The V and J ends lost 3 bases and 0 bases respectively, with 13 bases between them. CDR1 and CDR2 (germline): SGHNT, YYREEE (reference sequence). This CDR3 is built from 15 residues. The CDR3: CASSSGTLSSYEQYF. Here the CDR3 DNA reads TGTGCCAGCAGCTCGGGGACGTTAAGCTCCTACGAGCAGTACTTC.

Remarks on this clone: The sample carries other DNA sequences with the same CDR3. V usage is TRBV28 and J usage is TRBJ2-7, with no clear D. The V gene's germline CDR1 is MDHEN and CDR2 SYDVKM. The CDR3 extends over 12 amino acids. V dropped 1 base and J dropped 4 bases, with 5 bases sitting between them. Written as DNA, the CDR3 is TGTGCCAGCAGTTTATCCGGGTACGAGCAGTACTTC. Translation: CASSLSGYEQYF.

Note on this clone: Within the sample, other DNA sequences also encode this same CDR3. CDR3 in DNA: TGTGCCAGCAGTTTGGGGACAGGTCGGTACGAGCAGTACTTC. Amino acid sequence: CASSLGTGRYEQYF. The chain carries TRBV28 and TRBJ2-7; TRBD1 aligns across 8 bases. J gave up 4 bases and V 3 bases, and 5 bases lay outside the gene matches. Germline CDR1 reads MDHEN; CDR2 reads SYDVKM. The CDR3 is 14 residues long.

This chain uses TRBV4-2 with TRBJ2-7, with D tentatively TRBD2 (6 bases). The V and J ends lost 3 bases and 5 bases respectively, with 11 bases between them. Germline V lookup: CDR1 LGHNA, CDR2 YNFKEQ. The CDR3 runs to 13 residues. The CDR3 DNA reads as TGTGCCAGCAGCCAGGGAGGTATCAACGAGCAGTACTTC. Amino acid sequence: CASSQGGINEQYF.

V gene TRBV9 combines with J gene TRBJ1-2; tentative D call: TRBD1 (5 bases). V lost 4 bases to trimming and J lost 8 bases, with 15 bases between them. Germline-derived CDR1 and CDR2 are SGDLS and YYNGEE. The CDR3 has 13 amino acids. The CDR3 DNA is TGTGCCAGCAGCCCGGGGGAGGGGCGCGGCTACACCTTC. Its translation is CASSPGEGRGYTF.